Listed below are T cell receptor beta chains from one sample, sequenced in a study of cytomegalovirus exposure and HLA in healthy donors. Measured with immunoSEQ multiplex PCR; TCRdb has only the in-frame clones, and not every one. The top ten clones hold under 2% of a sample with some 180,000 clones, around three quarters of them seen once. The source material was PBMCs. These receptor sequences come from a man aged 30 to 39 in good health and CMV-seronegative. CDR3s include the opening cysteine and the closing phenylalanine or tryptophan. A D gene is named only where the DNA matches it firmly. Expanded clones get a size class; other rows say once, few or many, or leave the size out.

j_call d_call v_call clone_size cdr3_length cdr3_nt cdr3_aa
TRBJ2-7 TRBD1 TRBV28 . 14 TGTGCCAGCAGCCGTGACAGGGCATCTTACGAGCAGTACTTC CASSRDRASYEQYF
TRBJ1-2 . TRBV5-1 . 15 TGCGCCAGCACCTCCGAAGTAACAGCTAACTATGGCTACACCTTC CASTSEVTANYGYTF
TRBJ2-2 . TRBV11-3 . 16 TGTGCCAGCAGCTCGAGGACAGATTTGAACACCGGGGAGCTGTTTTTT CASSSRTDLNTGELFF
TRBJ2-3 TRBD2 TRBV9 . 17 TGTGCCAGCAGCGAGACTAGCGGGAGGGCTAGCACAGATACGCAGTATTTT CASSETSGRASTDTQYF
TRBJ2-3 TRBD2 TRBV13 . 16 TGTGCCAGCAGCCGACTAGCGGGCACTAGCACAGATACGCAGTATTTT CASSRLAGTSTDTQYF
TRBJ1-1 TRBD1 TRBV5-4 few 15 TGTGCCAGCAGCTCGTACAGGGGGGGAAGAGCTGAAGCTTTCTTT CASSSYRGGRAEAFF
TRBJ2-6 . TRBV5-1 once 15 TGCGCCAGCAGCTTGGCGGTCGGTGGGGCCAACGTCCTGACTTTC CASSLAVGGANVLTF
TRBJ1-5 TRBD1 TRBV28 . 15 TGTGCCCACCGGTCCTGGGACAGCTCAAATCAGCCCCAGCATTTT CAHRSWDSSNQPQHF
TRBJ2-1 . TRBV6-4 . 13 TGTGCCAGCAGCGACTCTTCTCGGGATGAGCAGTTCTTC CASSDSSRDEQFF
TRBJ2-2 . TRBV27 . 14 TGTGCCAGCAGTTTGGGTAGCTACACCGGGGAGCTGTTTTTT CASSLGSYTGELFF
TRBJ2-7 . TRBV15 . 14 TGTGCCACCAGCAGAGGGGGCAACTCCTACGAGCAGTACTTC CATSRGGNSYEQYF
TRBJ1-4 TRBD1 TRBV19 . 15 TGTGCCAGTAGTATCTCCGGGACAGCTAATGAAAAACTGTTTTTT CASSISGTANEKLFF
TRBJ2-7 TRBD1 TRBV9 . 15 TGTGCCAGCAGCGTCGGGACAGGGGTTCCCTACGAGCAGTACTTC CASSVGTGVPYEQYF
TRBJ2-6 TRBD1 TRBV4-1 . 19 TGCGCCAGCAGCCAAGAGGACAGGGGGCTCATGCCTGGGGCCAACGTCCTGACTTTC CASSQEDRGLMPGANVLTF
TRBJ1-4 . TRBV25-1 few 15 TGTGCCAGCAGTGGCCCCGGGAGGGGGGAGGAAAAACTGTTTTTT CASSGPGRGEEKLFF
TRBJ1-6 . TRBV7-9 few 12 TGTTCCAGCAGCCTCCAGAATTCACCCCTCCACTTT CSSSLQNSPLHF
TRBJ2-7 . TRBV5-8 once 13 TGTGCCAGCAGCTTAATCAGGGTGGGCGAGCAGTACTTC CASSLIRVGEQYF
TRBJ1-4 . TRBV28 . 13 TGTGCCAGCAGTTTGATGGAGTTTAAAAAACTGTTTTTT CASSLMEFKKLFF
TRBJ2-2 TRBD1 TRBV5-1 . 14 TGCGCCAGCAGCCACGGGACAGCCCCCGGGGAGCTGTTTTTT CASSHGTAPGELFF
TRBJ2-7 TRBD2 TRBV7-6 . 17 TGTGCCAGCAGCCTAACCACAGCGGGACTCCCCTCCTACGAGCAGTACTTC CASSLTTAGLPSYEQYF
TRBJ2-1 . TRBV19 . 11 TGTGCCAGTAGTCTCGACAATGAGCAGTTCTTC CASSLDNEQFF
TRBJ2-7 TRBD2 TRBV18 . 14 TGTGCCAGCGCGACTAGCGGGATTGAATACGAGCAGTACTTC CASATSGIEYEQYF
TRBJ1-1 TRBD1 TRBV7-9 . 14 TGTGCCAGCAGCCCTTCGACAGGGCTAACTGAAGCTTTCTTT CASSPSTGLTEAFF
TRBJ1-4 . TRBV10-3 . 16 TGTGCCATCAGTGAGGCGAGGACTTCAACTAGTGAAAAACTGTTTTTT CAISEARTSTSEKLFF
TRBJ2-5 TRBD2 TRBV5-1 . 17 TGCGCCAGCAGCTTGGCATCCGGACCGGGGGGGTTGGAGACCCAGTACTTC CASSLASGPGGLETQYF